The 12 T cell receptor beta chains below were found in one sample sequenced in a study of blood T cell repertoires in COVID-19. Only in-frame clones appear in the TCRdb table, and some are missing; sequencing was by immunoSEQ multiplex PCR. The sample holds some 360,000 clones, roughly 90% seen once. The specimen sequenced was peripheral blood. The receptors originated from a woman aged 55 to 70 with COVID-19, enrolled during active disease.

This clone was seen more than once but under ten times. The gene calls are TRBV11-3 and TRBJ2-1; the D gene is possibly TRBD1 (6 bases). Germline CDR1 reads SGHNT; CDR2 reads YENEEA. V shed 0 bases and J shed 7 bases, with 13 bases lying between them. This CDR3 spans 15 amino acids. CDR3 coding DNA: TGTGCCAGCAGCTTAGAGGGTTCGACAGGTAATGAGCAGTTCTTC. Translation: CASSLEGSTGNEQFF.

The chain employs TRBV3-1 (or the pseudogene TRBV3-2) and TRBJ1-1; TRBD1 is a possible D gene (5 bases). Trimming left V 5 bases short and J 1 base short, with 11 bases between. Germline CDR1 reads LGHDT; CDR2 reads YNNKEL (reference sequence). This CDR3 has 14 amino acids. CDR3 bases: TGTGCCAGCAGCTATCGCAGGGAGAACACTGAAGCTTTCTTT. Translated, it gives CASSYRRENTEAFF.

V gene TRBV6-5 combines with J gene TRBJ1-6; TRBD1 matches 7 bases. The ends lost 6 bases at V and 8 bases at J; junction bases unmatched: 10. The germline V gene has CDR1 MNHEY and CDR2 SVGAGI. The CDR3 is made up of 15 amino acids. The CDR3 nucleotides are TGTGCCAGCAGGGATGGGACAGTCACATATTCACCCCTCCACTTT. This gives the protein CASRDGTVTYSPLHF.

The gene calls are TRBV10-3 and TRBJ2-2, with 8 bases fitting TRBD1. Germline CDR1 and CDR2: ENHRY and SYGVKD. The CDR3 is made up of 15 amino acids. J lost 0 bases, V lost 7 bases, and 4 bases had no gene match. CDR3 coding DNA: TGTGCCATCACTATGGACAGGGCGAACACCGGGGAGCTGTTTTTT. It codes for CAITMDRANTGELFF.

This chain joins TRBV18 and TRBJ2-7; D is undetermined. Germline lookup yields CDR1 KGHSH and CDR2 LQKENI. The CDR3 contains 13 residues. V lost 5 bases and J lost 5, with 13 bases in between. As DNA, the CDR3 is TGTGCCAGCTCATCAGCGATTGAAGACGAGCAGTACTTC. Translating it yields CASSSAIEDEQYF.

This clone is a singleton in its sample. The rearrangement links TRBV4-1 to TRBJ2-7; possibly TRBD2 for D (6 bases). The ends were cut back, 3 bases at V and 5 bases at J, with 17 bases in the middle. Germline assignment: CDR1 MGHRA and CDR2 YSYEKL. This CDR3 is 15 amino acids long. CDR3 sequence reads: CASSQGMGWEDEQYF. The CDR3 nucleotides are TGCGCCAGCAGCCAGGGTATGGGATGGGAGGACGAGCAGTACTTC.

The chain joins TRBV28 to TRBJ1-4, with D possibly being TRBD1 (6 bases). V shed 8 bases and J shed 0 bases, with 13 bases lying between them. Germline CDR1 MDHEN, CDR2 SYDVKM. The CDR3 extends over 15 amino acids. The CDR3 DNA reads TGTGCCAGCGGCGGGGGGCTGTCAACTAATGAAAAACTGTTTTTT. It specifies CASGGGLSTNEKLFF.

This clone has only one observation. The chain couples TRBV4-2 to TRBJ1-2, with a weak D call TRBD1 (6 bases). Germline assignment: CDR1 LGHNA and CDR2 YNFKEQ. This CDR3 has 16 amino acids. The V gene lost 1 base and the J gene lost 5 bases, with 17 bases spanning the gap. Written as DNA, the CDR3 is TGTGCCAGCAGCCAAGGGCTTGACAGGAGCCGGTATGGCTACACCTTC. Residues: CASSQGLDRSRYGYTF.

The J gene is TRBJ2-1, the V gene TRBV2; unclear D gene. CDR3 length equals 15 residues. V lost 6 bases and J lost 0, with 12 bases in between. Germline CDR1 and CDR2: SNHLY and FYNNEI. CDR3 region: CASRATRSSYNEQFF. In DNA, the CDR3 is TGTGCCAGCAGGGCAACTCGGAGCTCCTACAATGAGCAGTTCTTC.

The chain has TRBV2 and TRBJ2-2; the D gene is possibly TRBD1 (5 bases). This CDR3 region has 14 residues. The V gene lost 6 bases and the J gene lost 5 bases, with 13 bases spanning the gap. Looked up from germline, CDR1 is SNHLY and CDR2 is FYNNEI. CDR3 nucleotide sequence: TGTGCCAGCAGACGACAGTCGACAACCGGGGAGCTGTTTTTT. It yields the protein CASRRQSTTGELFF.

The chain uses TRBV7-2 and TRBJ2-7; possibly TRBD2 for D (6 bases). From germline, CDR1 is SGHTA and CDR2 FQGNSA. The CDR3 loop spans 15 amino acids. V was trimmed by 0 bases and J by 3 bases, leaving 12 bases between them. CDR3 loop: CASSLARGGNYEQYF. As DNA, the CDR3 is TGTGCCAGCAGCTTAGCGCGAGGAGGGAACTACGAGCAGTACTTC.

V and J are TRBV19 and TRBJ1-2, with unresolved D. Germline CDR1 LNHDA, CDR2 SQIVND (reference sequence). Trimming pared 5 bases from V and 4 bases from J, leaving 20 bases between. This CDR3 has 16 amino acids. The chain's CDR3 is CASSPHLLEPVYGYTF. CDR3 in DNA: TGTGCCAGTAGTCCTCACCTTTTAGAGCCCGTCTATGGCTACACCTTC.